The T cell receptor beta chain under discussion was sequenced for a study of shared clonotypes between healthy human individuals. The overall study: Each donor had three CD4 naive, three CD4 memory, two CD8 naive and one CD8 memory plate.

CD45RO-negative, CCR7-selected cells formed the naive CD8 fraction, which excluded terminally differentiated effector memory CD45RA+ cells. With regard to this clone: The same CDR3 also results from other DNA sequences found in this sample.

V lost 1 base and J lost 7, with 11 bases in between. Germline CDR1 GTSNPN, CDR2 SVGIG (reference sequence). The CDR3 consists of 14 residues. The data were produced by immunoSEQ multiplex PCR, yet TCRdb's version contains in-frame clones alone and is incomplete. The table lists about 1,800,000 clones, around 96% of them singletons. The sequenced material came from naive CD8+ T cells sorted from blood. The receptor was derived from a man between 18 and 35 years old in good health. The chain uses TRBV30 and TRBJ1-6, with a weak D call TRBD1 (6 bases). CDR3 amino acids: CAWSEGQGNSPLHF. The CDR3 DNA sequence: TGTGCCTGGAGTGAGGGTCAGGGGAATTCACCCCTCCACTTT. Full variable domain (rest looked up from reference TRBV30 and TRBJ1-6): SQTIHQWPATLVQPVGSPLSLECTVEGTSNPNLYWYRQAAGRGLQLLFYSVGIGQISSEVPQNLSASRPQDRQFILSSKKLLLSDSGFYLCAWSEGQGNSPLHFGNGTRLTVT.